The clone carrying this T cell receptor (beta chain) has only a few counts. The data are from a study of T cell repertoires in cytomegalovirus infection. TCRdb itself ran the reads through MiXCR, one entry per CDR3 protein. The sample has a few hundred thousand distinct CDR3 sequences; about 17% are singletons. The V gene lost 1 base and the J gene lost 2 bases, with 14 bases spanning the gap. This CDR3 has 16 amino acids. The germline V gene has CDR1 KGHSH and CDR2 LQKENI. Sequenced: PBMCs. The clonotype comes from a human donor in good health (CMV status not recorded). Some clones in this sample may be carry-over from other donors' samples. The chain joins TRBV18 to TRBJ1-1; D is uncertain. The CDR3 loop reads CASSPRADHSNTEAFF. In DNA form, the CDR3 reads TGTGCCAGCTCACCACGCGCGGACCACAGCAACACTGAAGCTTTCTTT.